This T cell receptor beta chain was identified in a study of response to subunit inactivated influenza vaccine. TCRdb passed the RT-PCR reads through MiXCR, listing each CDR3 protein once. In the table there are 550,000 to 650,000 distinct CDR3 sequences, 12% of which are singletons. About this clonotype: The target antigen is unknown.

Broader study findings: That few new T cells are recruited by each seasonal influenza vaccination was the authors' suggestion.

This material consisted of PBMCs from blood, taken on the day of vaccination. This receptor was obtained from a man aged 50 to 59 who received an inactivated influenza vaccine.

CDR3 DNA sequence: TGTGCCAGCTCACCAACTTCGGGCAGCTACACCTTC. The encoded protein is CASSPTSGSYTF. V and J are TRBV18 and TRBJ1-2; D is unresolved. The CDR3 has 12 residues. The V gene's germline CDR1 is KGHSH and CDR2 LQKENI. V was cut by 2 bases and J by 9 bases, with 10 bases left in between.